Reported below is one TCR beta chain. The data were taken from a study of T cells in Graves' hyperthyroidism and ophthalmopathy. Amplified TCR beta CDR3 regions derived from RNA transcripts. The TCR CDR3 was amplified in a first-round RT-PCR using the HTBI primer set. TCRdb processed the multiplex PCR reads anew with MiXCR; each CDR3 protein has one entry. The sample has 140,000 or so distinct CDR3 sequences, around 21% seen once. The study based diagnoses on clinical symptoms, serum thyroxine and TRAb, thyroid ultrasound and orbital computed tomography. This TCR was recovered from a woman in her forties or fifties with Graves' hyperthyroidism that later progressed to Graves' ophthalmopathy. The source material was blood.

This CDR3 is CAWNLMPGELFF. Here the CDR3 DNA reads TGTGCCTGGAACTTGATGCCCGGGGAGCTGTTTTTT. The rearrangement uses TRBV30 and TRBJ2-2; D is unclear. Germline-derived CDR1 and CDR2 are GTSNPN and SVGIG (reference sequence). The CDR3 is 12 residues long. The V end lost 4 bases, the J end lost 6 bases, and 9 bases lay between the germline ends.